This paragraph covers one T cell receptor (beta chain) sequence. Its antigen remains unidentified. The data were taken from a study of post-analysis software for immune sequencing data. The study, taken as a whole, reports: When patients were compared with controls, 4 or 5 TRBV segments were more frequent, TRBV5-6, TRBV5-1 and TRBV20-1 among them. Multiple sclerosis patients showed significantly lower normalized Chao1 diversity than controls did.

CDR3 length equals 13 residues. The V and J ends lost 6 bases and 4 bases respectively, with 13 bases between them. Germline CDR1 reads DFQATT; CDR2 reads SNEGSKA (reference sequence). The TCR beta cDNA libraries contained unique molecular identifiers. One entry per CDR3 protein, called by TCRdb with MiXCR from the PCR reads. The repertoire holds about 570,000 distinct CDR3 sequences, with around 34% as singletons. The chain employs TRBV20-1 and TRBJ1-3; D is possibly TRBD1 (6 bases). The material sequenced was blood. The clonotype originates from a girl aged 2-17 years with multiple sclerosis. The CDR3 reads CSARGARGNTIYF. The CDR3, as DNA: TGCAGTGCCCGGGGGGCGCGAGGAAACACCATATATTTT.